This T cell receptor (beta chain) was captured in a study of blood T cells in healthy people across ages. The ends lost 4 bases at V and 9 bases at J; junction bases unmatched: 10. Germline lookup yields CDR1 SGHVS and CDR2 FQNEAQ. The CDR3 is 15 residues long. Through a sample-barcoded 5' primer and a J-beta primer mix, a second PCR was run for roughly 6 to 11 cycles. Using its own MiXCR run on the 5' RACE reads, TCRdb lists one record per CDR3 protein. The sample includes over 950,000 distinct CDR3 sequences, 30% to 40% of them seen just once. With each sample, at least 5.5 micrograms of total RNA were extracted. To note about this clonotype: Its antigen is as yet unknown.

Study outcomes and limitations: Naive CD4+ cell counts and diversity both ran higher in long-lived than in aged donors. Correlation between TCR beta diversity and naive T cell percentage was strong.

The receptor was isolated from a man aged 18 to 35 in good health. Material for sequencing was blood. This chain links TRBV7-8 with TRBJ1-5; 9 positions match TRBD1. CDR3 residues: CASSSAGDREGPQHF. Written as DNA, the CDR3 is TGTGCCAGCAGCTCAGCGGGGGACAGGGAAGGGCCCCAGCATTTT.